This T cell receptor beta chain was retrieved from a study of control samples from healthy donors and cancer patients. Some clones are missing from TCRdb's copy, which holds only in-frame ones; the method was immunoSEQ multiplex PCR. Of 70,000 to 100,000 clones detected, about 90% appear once; the ten largest clones hold under 2.5%. This CDR3 is 17 amino acids long. CDR1 and CDR2 from the germline V gene are KGHSH and LQKENI. The germline V and J ends were trimmed by 0 bases and 7 bases, with 18 bases remaining between them. The receptor's source is a woman in her sixties with head and neck cancer. The sequenced material came from PBMCs. V usage is TRBV18 and J usage is TRBJ2-2; D unclear. The CDR3 loop reads CASSPPLGPTRGGELFF. The CDR3 bases are TGTGCCAGCTCACCACCTCTAGGACCCACACGAGGCGGGGAGCTGTTTTTT.